This is a list of T cell receptor beta chains from one sample in a study of blood T cells in healthy people across ages. TCRdb called the 5' RACE reads again in MiXCR, with one record for every CDR3 protein. The sample lists approximately 790,000 distinct CDR3 sequences, around 62% occurring once. The sequencing sample was made of blood. The receptors shown here come from a man in his thirties or forties in good health. CDR3s leave out the opening cysteine and the closing phenylalanine or tryptophan. The order of the fields is CDR3 protein, J gene, V gene, clone size. Rows give clone size only sometimes, using once, few, many, or a class for an expanded clone.

ASSSGQGMNTEAF,TRBJ1-1,TRBV7-2,-
ASSPASLYSNQPQH,TRBJ1-5,TRBV27,-
ASSKTASPYEQY,TRBJ2-7,TRBV5-1,few
ATSVSSGGAPDTQY,TRBJ2-3,TRBV15,many
ASSLTAGGANTEAF,TRBJ1-1,TRBV28,-
ASRIGDYGYT,TRBJ1-2,TRBV28,few
ASSEALTGYEKLF,TRBJ1-4,TRBV2,once
ASSQAAGVYNEQF,TRBJ2-1,TRBV4-2,-
ASSRISDYYEQY,-,TRBV27,-
ATSREGVNEQF,TRBJ2-1,TRBV15,-
ASSSEMPSGANVLT,TRBJ2-6,TRBV6-5,few
ASSDTGTDQPQH,TRBJ1-5,TRBV6-2/TRBV6-3,few
ASSLAGSPNEQF,TRBJ2-1,TRBV7-9,-
ASGPGTIQY,TRBJ2-4,TRBV2,-
ASSHEPGHANYGYT,TRBJ1-2,TRBV4-3,-
ASSSSGTQCGYT,TRBJ1-2,TRBV7-9,-
ASSYRAGEQF,TRBJ2-1,TRBV5-1,-
ASSFAGTGGSDEQF,TRBJ2-1,TRBV28,-
ASTQGDSNTGELF,TRBJ2-2,TRBV2,-
ASSLSYRPIDSYEQY,-,TRBV11-2,-
ASSTGRIGTAYEQY,TRBJ2-7,TRBV5-1,-
ASSGPGRADTQY,TRBJ2-3,TRBV25-1,-
ASSFRSISGGGTDTQY,TRBJ2-3,TRBV9,-
ASSLRAGGQETQY,TRBJ2-5,TRBV2,-
ASSLILLAGSVGAYNEQF,TRBJ2-1,TRBV7-2,-
ASSLDHGGEQY,TRBJ2-7,TRBV5-1,-
ASSQSPGGGNEQF,TRBJ2-1,TRBV3-1,-
ASSQTPGVLYEQY,TRBJ2-7,TRBV18,few
ASSLLTASYGYT,TRBJ1-2,TRBV7-9,-
AISGSYNEQY,TRBJ2-7,TRBV10-3,once
ASTPFPGPIQETQY,TRBJ2-5,TRBV6-6,once
SARGNSWRGRRYNEQF,TRBJ2-1,TRBV20-1,-
ASSFGVDTEAF,TRBJ1-1,TRBV7-8,-
ASSLGQGLRYEQF,TRBJ2-1,TRBV7-2,-
SAAPRLEQETQY,TRBJ2-5,TRBV20-1,-
ASSLDYNEQF,TRBJ2-1,TRBV5-1,many
AWDDRPSSYNSPLH,TRBJ1-6,TRBV30,-
ASSLSNPTTYEQY,TRBJ2-7,TRBV27,-
ATSRDSGYSGANVLT,TRBJ2-6,TRBV15,-
ASSQSRDTGELF,TRBJ2-2,TRBV7-3,-
ASRGQGGSTEAF,TRBJ1-1,TRBV28,-
ASSQAHRRGGEQY,TRBJ2-7,TRBV4-3,few
ASSLTTGQSGANVLT,TRBJ2-6,TRBV5-1,few
SFPTGCSGANVLT,TRBJ2-6,TRBV29-1,few
ASSWTGAANYGYT,TRBJ1-2,TRBV6-6,-
ASSISGASYEQY,TRBJ2-7,TRBV7-2,-
ASRRLVREQY,TRBJ2-5,TRBV6-6,-
ASSFRDREINEQY,-,TRBV5-1,-
ASSQEAAYSYNEQF,TRBJ2-1,TRBV14,-
ASSQTFGVGETQY,TRBJ2-5,TRBV14,-
ASQASGANVLT,TRBJ2-6,TRBV12-3/TRBV12-4,-
ASAVGGSYEQY,TRBJ2-7,TRBV5-1,-
ASSYQSGRNEQF,TRBJ2-1,TRBV7-2,-
ASSTLAGAPYEQY,TRBJ2-7,TRBV27,-
ASSLMRPYQGANVLT,TRBJ2-6,TRBV5-1,few
SVGGGGPSYNEQF,TRBJ2-1,TRBV29-1,-
SAEKTGAEETQY,-,TRBV20-1,-